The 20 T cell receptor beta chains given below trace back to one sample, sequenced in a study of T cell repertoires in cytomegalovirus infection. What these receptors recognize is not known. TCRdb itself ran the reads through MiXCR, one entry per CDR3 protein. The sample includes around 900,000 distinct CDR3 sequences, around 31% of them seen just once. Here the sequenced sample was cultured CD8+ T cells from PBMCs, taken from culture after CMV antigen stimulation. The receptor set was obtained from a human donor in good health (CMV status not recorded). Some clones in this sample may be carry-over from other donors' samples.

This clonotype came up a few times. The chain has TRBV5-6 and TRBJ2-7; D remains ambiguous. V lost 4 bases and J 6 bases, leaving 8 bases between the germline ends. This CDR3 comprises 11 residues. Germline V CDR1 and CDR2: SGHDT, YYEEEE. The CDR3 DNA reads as TGTGCCAGCAGCGGCAGTATCGAGCAGTACTTC. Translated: CASSGSIEQYF.

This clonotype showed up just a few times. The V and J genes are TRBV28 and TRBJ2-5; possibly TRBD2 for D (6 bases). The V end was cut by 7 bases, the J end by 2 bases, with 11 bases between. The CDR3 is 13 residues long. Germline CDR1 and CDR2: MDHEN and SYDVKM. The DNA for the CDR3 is TGTGCCAGCATGGGGGGAGCACAAGAGACCCAGTACTTC. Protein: CASMGGAQETQYF.

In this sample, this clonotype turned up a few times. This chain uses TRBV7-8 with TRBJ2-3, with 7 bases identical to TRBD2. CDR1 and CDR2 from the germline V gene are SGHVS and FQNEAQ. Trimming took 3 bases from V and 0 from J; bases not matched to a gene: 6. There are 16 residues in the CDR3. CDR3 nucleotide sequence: TGTGCCAGCAGCTTCCTGGGGGGAGGGAGCACAGATACGCAGTATTTT. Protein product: CASSFLGGGSTDTQYF.

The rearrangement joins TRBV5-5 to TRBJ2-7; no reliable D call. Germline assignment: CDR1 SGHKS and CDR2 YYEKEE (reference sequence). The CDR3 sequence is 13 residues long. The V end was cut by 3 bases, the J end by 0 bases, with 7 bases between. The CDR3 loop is CASSWPGSYEQYV. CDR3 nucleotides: TGTGCCAGCAGCTGGCCGGGCTCCTACGAGCAGTACGTC.

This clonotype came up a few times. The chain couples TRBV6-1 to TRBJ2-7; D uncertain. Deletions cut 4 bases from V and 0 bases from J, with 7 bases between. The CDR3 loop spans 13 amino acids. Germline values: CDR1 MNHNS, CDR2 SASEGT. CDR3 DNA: TGTGCCAGCAGTGTTTTTGACTCCTACGAGCAGTACTTC. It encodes CASSVFDSYEQYF.

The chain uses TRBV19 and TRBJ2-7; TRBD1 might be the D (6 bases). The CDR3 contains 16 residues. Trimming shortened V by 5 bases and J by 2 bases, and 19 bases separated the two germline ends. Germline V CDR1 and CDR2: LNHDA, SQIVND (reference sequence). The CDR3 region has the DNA TGTGCCAGTAGTCCTAGCCTGGGACACCGCACCTACGAGCAGTACTTC. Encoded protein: CASSPSLGHRTYEQYF.

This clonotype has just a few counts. This chain's CDR3 is CASSQVVRGPSLGAFF. DNA of the CDR3: TGTGCCAGCAGCCAAGTGGTCAGGGGGCCTAGTTTAGGCGCTTTCTTC. The chain uses TRBV4-2 and TRBJ2-1; TRBD1 agrees at 8 bases. CDR1 and CDR2 (germline): LGHNA, YNFKEQ. The CDR3 runs 16 residues. Trimming cost V 1 base and J 16 bases; bases outside gene matches: 18.

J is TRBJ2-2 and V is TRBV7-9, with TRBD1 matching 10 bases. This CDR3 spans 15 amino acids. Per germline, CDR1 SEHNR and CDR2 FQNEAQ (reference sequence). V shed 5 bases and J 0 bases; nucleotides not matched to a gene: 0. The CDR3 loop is CASSGQGANTGELFF. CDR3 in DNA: TGTGCCAGCAGCGGACAGGGGGCGAACACCGGGGAGCTGTTTTTT.

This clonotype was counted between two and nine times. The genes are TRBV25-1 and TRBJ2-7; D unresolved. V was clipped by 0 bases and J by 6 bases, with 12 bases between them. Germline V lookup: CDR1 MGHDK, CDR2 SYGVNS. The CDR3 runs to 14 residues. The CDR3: CASSEYGEFREQYF. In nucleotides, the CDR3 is TGTGCCAGCAGTGAATATGGAGAGTTCCGCGAGCAGTACTTC.

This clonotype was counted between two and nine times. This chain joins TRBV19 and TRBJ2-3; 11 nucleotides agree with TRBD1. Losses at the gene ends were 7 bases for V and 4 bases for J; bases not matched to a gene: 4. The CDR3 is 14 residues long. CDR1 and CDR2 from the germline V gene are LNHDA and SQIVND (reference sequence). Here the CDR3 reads CASIGQGAPDTQYF. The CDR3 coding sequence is TGTGCCAGTATAGGACAGGGGGCACCAGATACGCAGTATTTT. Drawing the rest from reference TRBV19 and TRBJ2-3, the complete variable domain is DGGITQSPKYLFRKEGQNVTLSCEQNLNHDAMYWYRQDPGQGLRLIYYSQIVNDFQKGDIAEGYSVSREKKESFPLTVTSAQKNPTAFYLCASIGQGAPDTQYFGPGTRLTVL.

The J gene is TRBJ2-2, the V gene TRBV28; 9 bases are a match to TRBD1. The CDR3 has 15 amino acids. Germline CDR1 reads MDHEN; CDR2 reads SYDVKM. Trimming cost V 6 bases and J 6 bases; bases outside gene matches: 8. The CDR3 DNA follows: TGTGCCAGCAGGTCCCGGACAGGGGCGGCCGGGGAGCTGTTTTTT. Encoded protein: CASRSRTGAAGELFF.

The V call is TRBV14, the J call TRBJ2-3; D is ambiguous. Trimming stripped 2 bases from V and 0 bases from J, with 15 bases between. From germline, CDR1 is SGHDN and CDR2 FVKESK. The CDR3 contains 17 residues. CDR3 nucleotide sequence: TGTGCCAGCAGCCAAAAGTTAGTGGCGGCAAGCACAGATACGCAGTATTTT. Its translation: CASSQKLVAASTDTQYF.

CDR3 region: CASSFGTSEPETQYF. CDR3 in DNA: TGTGCCAGCAGTTTTGGTACGAGTGAACCGGAGACCCAGTACTTC. This chain connects TRBV28 to TRBJ2-5; no firm D call. CDR3 length: 15 amino acids. Germline CDR1 is MDHEN and CDR2 is SYDVKM. V lost 3 bases and J lost 5, with 16 bases in between.

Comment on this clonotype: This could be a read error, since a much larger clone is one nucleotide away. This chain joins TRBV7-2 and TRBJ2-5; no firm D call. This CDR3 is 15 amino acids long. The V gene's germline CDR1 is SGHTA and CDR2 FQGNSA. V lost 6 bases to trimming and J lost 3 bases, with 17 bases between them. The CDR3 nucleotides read TGTGCCAGCAGTTCAAAGGCCATGTACGAAGAGACCCAGTACTTC. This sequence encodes CASSSKAMYEETQYF.

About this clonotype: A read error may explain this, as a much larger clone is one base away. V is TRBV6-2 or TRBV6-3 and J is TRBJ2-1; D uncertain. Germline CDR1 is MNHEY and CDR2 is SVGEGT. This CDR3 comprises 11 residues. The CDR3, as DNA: TGTGCCAACAGTTACCCCGATGAGCAGTTCTTC. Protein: CANSYPDEQFF.

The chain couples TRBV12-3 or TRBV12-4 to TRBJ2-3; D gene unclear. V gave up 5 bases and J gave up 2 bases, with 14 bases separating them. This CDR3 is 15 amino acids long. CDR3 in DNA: TGTGCCAGCAGTCCGGGTGGGGTTTTCACAGATACGCAGTATTTT. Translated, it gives CASSPGGVFTDTQYF.

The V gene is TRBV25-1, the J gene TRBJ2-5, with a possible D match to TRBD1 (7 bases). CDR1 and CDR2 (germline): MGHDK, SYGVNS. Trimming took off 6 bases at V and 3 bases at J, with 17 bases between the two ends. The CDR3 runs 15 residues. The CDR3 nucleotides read TGTGCCAGCAGGGTCGGAGGAGGGGGCGAAGAGACCCAGTACTTC. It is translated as CASRVGGGGEETQYF.

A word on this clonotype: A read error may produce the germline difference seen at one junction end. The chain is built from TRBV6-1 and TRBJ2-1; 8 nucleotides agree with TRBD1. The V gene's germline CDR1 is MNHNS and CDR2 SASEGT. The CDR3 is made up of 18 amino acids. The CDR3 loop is CANSPLTPTGANYNEQFF. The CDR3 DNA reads TGTGCCAACAGTCCACTAACCCCGACAGGGGCTAACTACAATGAGCAGTTCTTC.

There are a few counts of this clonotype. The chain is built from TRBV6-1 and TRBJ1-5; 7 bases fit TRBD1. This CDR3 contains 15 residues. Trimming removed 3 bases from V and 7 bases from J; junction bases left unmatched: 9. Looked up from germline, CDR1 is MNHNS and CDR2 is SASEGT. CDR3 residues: CASSDRTGFSQPQHF. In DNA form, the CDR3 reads TGTGCCAGCAGTGACCGGACAGGTTTTTCCCAGCCCCAGCATTTT.

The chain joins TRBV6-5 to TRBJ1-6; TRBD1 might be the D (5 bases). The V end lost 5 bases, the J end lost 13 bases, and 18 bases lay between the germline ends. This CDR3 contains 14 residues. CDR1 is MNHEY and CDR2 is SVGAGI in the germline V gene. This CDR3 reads CASSAGTSEGPLHF. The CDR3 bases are TGTGCCAGCAGTGCCGGGACTTCTGAGGGTCCCCTCCACTTT.